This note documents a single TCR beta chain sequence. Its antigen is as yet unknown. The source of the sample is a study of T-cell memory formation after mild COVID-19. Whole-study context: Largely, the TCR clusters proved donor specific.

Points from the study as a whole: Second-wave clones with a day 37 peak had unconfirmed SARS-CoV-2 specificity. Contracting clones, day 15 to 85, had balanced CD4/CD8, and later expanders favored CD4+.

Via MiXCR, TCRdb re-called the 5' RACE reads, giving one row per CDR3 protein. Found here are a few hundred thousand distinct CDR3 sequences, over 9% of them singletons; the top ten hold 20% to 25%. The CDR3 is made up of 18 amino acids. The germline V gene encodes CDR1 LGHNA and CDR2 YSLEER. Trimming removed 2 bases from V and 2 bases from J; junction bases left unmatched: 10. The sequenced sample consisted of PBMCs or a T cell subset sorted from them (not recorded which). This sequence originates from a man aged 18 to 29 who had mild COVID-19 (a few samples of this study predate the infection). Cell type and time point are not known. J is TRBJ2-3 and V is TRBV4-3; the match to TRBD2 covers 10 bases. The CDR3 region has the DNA TGCGCCAGCAGCCAATCCGCCTCACTAGCGGGGTTCACAGATACGCAGTATTTT. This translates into CASSQSASLAGFTDTQYF.